This T cell receptor beta chain was recorded in a study of CD8 T cells in ankylosing spondylitis. Overall study results and limits: Made up of fewer than ten highly homologous variants, a TCR beta motif appeared characteristic of ankylosing spondylitis blood. CD8+ disease-linked clones were present at relatively low frequencies in blood.

Each TCR beta library was made by quantitative 5'-RACE that incorporated molecular barcodes. Using its own MiXCR run on the 5' RACE reads, TCRdb lists one record per CDR3 protein. The profile shows 40,000 or so distinct CDR3 sequences, approximately 10% of them singletons. Germline lookup yields CDR1 SGHKS and CDR2 YYEKEE (reference sequence). Trimming shortened V by 0 bases and J by 10 bases, and 23 bases separated the two germline ends. This CDR3 has 17 residues. This clonotype was detected a few times. Its cognate antigen is unknown. The V gene is TRBV5-5, the J gene TRBJ2-1, with D possibly matching TRBD2 (5 bases). The sequencing sample was made of blood, either unsorted or a sorted T cell fraction (not recorded which). This TCR came from a male donor with ankylosing spondylitis or in good health (not recorded which). DNA of the CDR3: TGTGCCAGCAGCTTGGGAAGGACTGGGCCGAGAATGAGAGAGCAGTTCTTC. Residues: CASSLGRTGPRMREQFF.